The next 28 T cell receptor beta chains were all read from a single sample in a study of metastatic and nonmetastatic thyroid tumors. Via MiXCR, TCRdb re-called the PCR reads. This sample carries 30,000 to 40,000 clones, around 33% of them seen once, and the ten largest clones take roughly 15%. Thyroid surgery took place with no prior treatment in any patient. Sequencing was performed on tumor tissue. The origin of the receptors is a female donor with papillary thyroid cancer or a benign thyroid nodule (not recorded which). Some clones in this sample may be carry-over from other donors' samples.

The chain links TRBV20-1 to TRBJ2-3; the D is unclear. From germline, CDR1 is DFQATT and CDR2 SNEGSKA (reference sequence). V shed 2 bases and J shed 2 bases, with 17 bases lying between them. CDR3 length: 16 amino acids. The CDR3 DNA sequence: TGCAGTGCTAGACCCGTGCAAAACATTCTCACAGATACGCAGTATTTT. Translation: CSARPVQNILTDTQYF.

The J gene is TRBJ1-5, the V gene TRBV12-3 or TRBV12-4, with D possibly being TRBD1 (6 bases). V lost 8 bases and J lost 6, with 11 bases in between. The CDR3 has 12 residues. DNA for the CDR3: TGTGCCAGCCTAAGGGGGGTTCAGCCCCAGCATTTT. This codes for CASLRGVQPQHF.

This sequence joins TRBV14 and TRBJ1-1; D may be TRBD1 (5 bases). Germline CDR1 SGHDN, CDR2 FVKESK. Trimming left V 7 bases short and J 5 bases short, with 17 bases between. The CDR3 sequence is 14 residues long. The CDR3: CASNWGNGKTEAFF. Here the CDR3 DNA reads TGTGCCAGCAACTGGGGCAATGGGAAGACTGAAGCTTTCTTT.

The rearrangement links TRBV6-1 to TRBJ1-2, with TRBD1 identical over 7 bases. The V gene end was trimmed by 0 bases and the J gene end by 4 bases; junction bases not matched to a gene: 11. The CDR3 length is 17 residues. From germline, CDR1 is MNHNS and CDR2 SASEGT. The CDR3 DNA is TGTGCCAGCAGTGAAGCAACCGGGACAGATTACGGCTATGGCTACACCTTC. This encodes CASSEATGTDYGYGYTF.

In its sample, this clone was seen a few times. The chain links TRBV6-6 to TRBJ1-6; D remains ambiguous. Looked up from germline, CDR1 is MNHNY and CDR2 is SVGAGI (reference sequence). This CDR3 region has 18 residues. V lost 2 bases and J lost 4, with 18 bases in between. The CDR3 region is CASSYEGQTSSYNSPLHF. CDR3 nucleotides: TGTGCCAGCAGTTACGAGGGCCAAACCTCCTCTTATAATTCACCCCTCCACTTT.

In this sample, this clone turned up a few times. V gene TRBV2 combines with J gene TRBJ1-5; 9 bases are a match to TRBD1. Germline V lookup: CDR1 SNHLY, CDR2 FYNNEI. The CDR3 loop spans 14 amino acids. Losses at the gene ends were 5 bases for V and 6 bases for J; bases not matched to a gene: 5. CDR3 residues: CASSPTGGRQPQHF. DNA for the CDR3: TGTGCCAGCAGTCCCACAGGGGGCCGTCAGCCCCAGCATTTT.

V is TRBV7-2 and J is TRBJ2-5, with TRBD2 matching 11 bases. V lost 4 bases, J lost 4 bases, and 8 bases stayed unmatched. Germline V gene lookup returns CDR1 SGHTA and CDR2 FQGNSA. The CDR3 spans 16 residues. The CDR3 loop reads CASSSIIAGGAETQYF. CDR3 DNA sequence: TGTGCCAGCAGCTCGATCATAGCGGGAGGGGCAGAGACCCAGTACTTC.

This chain joins TRBV19 and TRBJ1-3; D might be TRBD1 (5 bases). Germline V lookup: CDR1 LNHDA, CDR2 SQIVND (reference sequence). CDR3 length: 15 amino acids. The V and J ends lost 3 bases and 0 bases respectively, with 9 bases between them. The CDR3 protein is CASSMQGTSGNTIYF. CDR3 coding DNA: TGTGCCAGTAGTATGCAGGGAACCTCTGGAAACACCATATATTTT.

This clone was detected a few times. J is TRBJ2-1 and V is TRBV12-3 or TRBV12-4; TRBD2 matches 7 bases. This CDR3 contains 15 residues. With 2 bases clipped from V and 2 bases from J, the junction kept 3 bases outside the gene matches. The chain's CDR3 is CASSLREVAYNEQFF. In DNA, the CDR3 is TGTGCCAGCAGTTTACGGGAGGTGGCCTACAATGAGCAGTTCTTC.

V and J are TRBV7-2 and TRBJ1-2; TRBD1 might be the D (6 bases). The CDR3 length is 14 residues. CDR1 SGHTA and CDR2 FQGNSA come from the germline V gene. The ends were cut back, 2 bases at V and 3 bases at J, with 10 bases in the middle. The CDR3 loop is CASSLTGTDYGYTF. The CDR3 region has the DNA TGTGCCAGCAGCTTAACAGGGACGGACTATGGCTACACCTTC. Based on the CDR3 plus reference TRBV7-2 and TRBJ1-2, the full variable domain is GAGVSQSPSNKVTEKGKDVELRCDPISGHTALYWYRQSLGQGLEFLIYFQGNSAPDKSGLPSDRFSAERTGGSVSTLTIQRTQQEDSAVYLCASSLTGTDYGYTFGSGTRLTVV.

The chain has TRBV12-3 or TRBV12-4 and TRBJ1-2; no reliable D call. V was clipped by 5 bases and J by 8 bases, with 12 bases between them. This CDR3 has 12 amino acids. CDR3 DNA: TGTGCCAGCAGTAGCTCAGGAAGGGGCTACACCTTC. This translates into CASSSSGRGYTF.

This chain joins TRBV5-4 and TRBJ2-7, with 8 nucleotides matching TRBD2. CDR3 length equals 15 residues. Germline trimming cut 4 bases from V and 0 bases from J; bases unmatched to any gene: 6. Germline V lookup: CDR1 SGHNT, CDR2 YYREEE (reference sequence). Here the CDR3 DNA reads TGTGCCAGCAGCCCAACAGCGGGGGCCTCCTACGAGCAGTACTTC. Translated: CASSPTAGASYEQYF. The entire variable domain, with the rest obtained from reference TRBV5-4 and TRBJ2-7, is as follows: ETGVTQSPTHLIKTRGQQVTLRCSSQSGHNTVSWYQQALGQGPQFIFQYYREEENGRGNFPPRFSGLQFPNYSSELNVNALELDDSALYLCASSPTAGASYEQYFGPGTRLTVT.

The chain joins TRBV7-2 to TRBJ2-2; 10 bases are a match to TRBD2. Germline V gene sequence: CDR1 SGHTA, CDR2 FQGNSA. The ends lost 6 bases at V and 5 bases at J; junction bases unmatched: 6. This CDR3 has 15 amino acids. The CDR3 sequence: CASSLAGVSTGELFF. Written as DNA, the CDR3 is TGTGCCAGCAGTCTAGCGGGAGTATCTACCGGGGAGCTGTTTTTT.

This clone was observed a handful of times. V usage is TRBV7-2 and J usage is TRBJ2-5; D gene unclear. Trimming took off 3 bases at V and 5 bases at J, with 4 bases between the two ends. CDR1 is SGHTA and CDR2 is FQGNSA in the germline V gene. The CDR3 is made up of 11 amino acids. The CDR3 loop is CASSLSETQYF. As DNA, the CDR3 is TGTGCCAGCAGCTTGTCGGAGACCCAGTACTTC.

This clone showed up just a few times. In DNA, the CDR3 is TGTGCCAGCAGCCAAGCTTCGGGTAGCGGGGGGTATAGCACAGATACGCAGTATTTT. Residues: CASSQASGSGGYSTDTQYF. This sequence joins TRBV4-2 and TRBJ2-3, with TRBD2 identical over 10 bases. The length of the CDR3 is 19 residues. CDR1 is LGHNA, CDR2 YNFKEQ, per germline. V dropped 1 base and J dropped 0; count of bases not matched to a gene: 10.

This clone has more than one count but fewer than ten. This chain links TRBV27 with TRBJ2-1; TRBD1 agrees at 11 bases. CDR3 length: 15 amino acids. Germline V gene lookup returns CDR1 MNHEY and CDR2 SMNVEV (reference sequence). V lost 3 bases and J lost 3; bases outside the gene matches: 1. The CDR3 nucleotides are TGTGCCAGCAGTTTGGGACAGGGGGTCTACAATGAGCAGTTCTTC. It specifies CASSLGQGVYNEQFF.

V usage is TRBV12-5 and J usage is TRBJ2-2, with D perhaps TRBD1 (5 bases). Germline CDR1 LGHNT, CDR2 FRNRAP. The CDR3 has 17 residues. The V gene lost 2 bases and the J gene lost 1 base, with 14 bases spanning the gap. In nucleotides, the CDR3 is TGTGCTAGTGGTTTGTTTTGGTGGACATGGAACACCGGGGAGCTGTTTTTT. It specifies CASGLFWWTWNTGELFF.

The genes are TRBV28 and TRBJ2-7, with TRBD2 as a possible D gene (6 bases). This CDR3 comprises 12 residues. Trimming shortened V by 8 bases and J by 3 bases, and 11 bases separated the two germline ends. CDR1 and CDR2 (germline): MDHEN, SYDVKM. CDR3 loop: CASRRDRYEQYF. In DNA, the CDR3 is TGTGCCAGCCGGAGGGACCGCTACGAGCAGTACTTC.

In this sample, this clone turned up many times. V gene TRBV5-1 combines with J gene TRBJ1-2, with 10 bases fitting TRBD1. CDR1 is SGHRS, CDR2 YFSETQ, per germline. The CDR3 extends over 14 amino acids. V dropped 5 bases and J dropped 6; count of bases not matched to a gene: 7. Here the CDR3 DNA reads TGCGCCAGCAGGTCGGGACAGGGGAGTGATGGCTACACCTTC. It encodes CASRSGQGSDGYTF.

The chain joins TRBV18 to TRBJ1-1; D perhaps matches TRBD1 (5 bases). V shed 2 bases and J shed 1 base, with 8 bases lying between them. The CDR3 consists of 14 residues. Germline assignment: CDR1 KGHSH and CDR2 LQKENI. CDR3 sequence: CASSPGTENTEAFF. In nucleotides, the CDR3 is TGTGCCAGCTCACCAGGGACGGAGAACACTGAAGCTTTCTTT.

V is TRBV20-1 and J is TRBJ1-1; TRBD1 matches at 10 bases. The junction had 6 bases not matched to a gene; V was cut back by 4 bases and J by 4 bases. CDR1 and CDR2 from the germline V gene are DFQATT and SNEGSKA (reference sequence). The CDR3 contains 14 residues. The DNA of the CDR3 is TGCAGTGCTACCCCGGGACAGGGGTTCACTGAAGCTTTCTTT. It encodes CSATPGQGFTEAFF.

The chain combines TRBV5-1 with TRBJ2-2, with 9 positions matching TRBD2. J gave up 5 bases and V 2 bases, and 1 base lay outside the gene matches. Per the germline V gene, CDR1 is SGHRS and CDR2 is YFSETQ. This CDR3 comprises 14 residues. CDR3 amino acids: CASSFSGRTGELFF. The CDR3 region has the DNA TGCGCCAGCAGCTTCAGCGGGAGGACCGGGGAGCTGTTTTTT.

This sequence joins TRBV28 and TRBJ1-1; 8 nucleotides match TRBD1. The germline V gene encodes CDR1 MDHEN and CDR2 SYDVKM. V lost 6 bases and J lost 1; bases outside the gene matches: 7. The length of the CDR3 is 15 residues. CDR3 sequence reads: CASSASGQANTEAFF. CDR3 DNA: TGTGCCAGCAGCGCCTCGGGACAGGCGAACACTGAAGCTTTCTTT. Variable domain in full (rest from reference TRBV28 and TRBJ1-1): DVKVTQSSRYLVKRTGEKVFLECVQDMDHENMFWYRQDPGLGLRLIYFSYDVKMKEKGDIPEGYSVSREKKERFSLILESASTNQTSMYLCASSASGQANTEAFFGQGTRLTVV.

This clone appeared a few times. The CDR3 DNA reads as TGTGCCAGCAGACAGGGGGCCTACAATGAGCAGTTCTTC. Translation gives CASRQGAYNEQFF. This chain uses TRBV27 with TRBJ2-1; 8 bases fit TRBD1. In germline, CDR1 is MNHEY, CDR2 SMNVEV (reference sequence). The CDR3 is 13 residues long. V lost 6 bases to trimming and J lost 2 bases; unmatched junction nucleotides: 0.

The V and J genes are TRBV20-1 and TRBJ2-2, with 7 bases aligning to TRBD1. V lost 5 bases and J lost 4; bases outside the gene matches: 10. CDR1 is DFQATT and CDR2 is SNEGSKA in the germline V gene (reference sequence). The CDR3 consists of 15 residues. CDR3 in amino acids: CSAPRQGATTGELFF. CDR3 bases: TGCAGTGCTCCCCGACAGGGCGCGACCACCGGGGAGCTGTTTTTT.

The V gene is TRBV11-2, the J gene TRBJ2-2; unclear D gene. In germline, CDR1 is SGHAT, CDR2 FQNNGV. The V and J ends lost 3 bases and 8 bases respectively, with 10 bases between them. The CDR3 covers 13 residues. In nucleotides, the CDR3 is TGTGCCAGCAGCTTGCGGACCCTAGGGGAGCTGTTTTTT. Protein: CASSLRTLGELFF.

The chain recombines TRBV11-2 with TRBJ1-3; TRBD1 matches 7 bases. Germline assignment: CDR1 SGHAT and CDR2 FQNNGV. The J segment lost 3 bases and the V segment lost 5 bases, leaving 7 bases of the junction unmatched. The length of the CDR3 is 15 residues. CDR3 DNA: TGTGCCAGCAGCCCCCCGAGGACAGGTGGAAACACCATATATTTT. This sequence encodes CASSPPRTGGNTIYF.

Turning to this clone: One end of the junction does not line up with germline, which may come from a read error. The chain couples TRBV3-1 to TRBJ2-7; D is ambiguous. The CDR3 runs 13 residues. Germline-derived CDR1 and CDR2 are LGHDT and YNNKEL (reference sequence). DNA of the CDR3: TGTGCCAGCGGCCATGATATCGGCTCCGAGCAGTACTTC. Its translation is CASGHDIGSEQYF.